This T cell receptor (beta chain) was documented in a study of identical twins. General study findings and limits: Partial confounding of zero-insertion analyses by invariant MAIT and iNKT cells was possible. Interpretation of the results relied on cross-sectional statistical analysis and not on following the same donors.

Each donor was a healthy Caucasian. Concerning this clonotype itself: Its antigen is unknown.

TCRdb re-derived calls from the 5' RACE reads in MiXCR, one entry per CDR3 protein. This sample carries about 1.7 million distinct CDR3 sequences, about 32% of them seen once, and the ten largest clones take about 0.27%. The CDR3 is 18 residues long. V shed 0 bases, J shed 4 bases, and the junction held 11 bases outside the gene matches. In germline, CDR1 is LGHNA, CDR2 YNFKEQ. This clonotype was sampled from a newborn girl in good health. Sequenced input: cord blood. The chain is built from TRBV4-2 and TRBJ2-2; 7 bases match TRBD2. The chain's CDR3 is CASSQDLSRSGITGELFF. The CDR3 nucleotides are TGTGCCAGCAGCCAAGATTTGAGTAGGAGCGGGATCACCGGGGAGCTGTTTTTT.